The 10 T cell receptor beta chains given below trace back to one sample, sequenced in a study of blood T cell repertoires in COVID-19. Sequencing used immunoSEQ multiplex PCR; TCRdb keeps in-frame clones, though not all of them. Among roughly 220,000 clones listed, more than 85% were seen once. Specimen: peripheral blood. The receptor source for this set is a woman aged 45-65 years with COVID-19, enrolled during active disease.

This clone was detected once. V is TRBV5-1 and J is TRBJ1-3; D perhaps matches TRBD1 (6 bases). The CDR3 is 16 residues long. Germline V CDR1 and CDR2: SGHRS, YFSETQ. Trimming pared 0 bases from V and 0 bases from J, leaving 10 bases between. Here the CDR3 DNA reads TGCGCCAGCAGCTTGGAGCGGGGGCCCTCTGGAAACACCATATATTTT. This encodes CASSLERGPSGNTIYF.

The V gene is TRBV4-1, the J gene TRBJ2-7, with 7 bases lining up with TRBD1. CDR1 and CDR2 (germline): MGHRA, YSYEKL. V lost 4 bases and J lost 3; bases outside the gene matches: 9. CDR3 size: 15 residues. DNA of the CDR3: TGCGCCAGCAGCCTCAGCGAGACAGGGAACTACGAGCAGTACTTC. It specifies CASSLSETGNYEQYF.

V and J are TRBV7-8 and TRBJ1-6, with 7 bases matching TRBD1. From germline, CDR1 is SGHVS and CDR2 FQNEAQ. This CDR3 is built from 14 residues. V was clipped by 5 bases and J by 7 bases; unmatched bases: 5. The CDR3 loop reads CASSAGTENSPLHF. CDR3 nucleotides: TGTGCCAGCAGCGCCGGGACAGAAAATTCACCCCTCCACTTT.

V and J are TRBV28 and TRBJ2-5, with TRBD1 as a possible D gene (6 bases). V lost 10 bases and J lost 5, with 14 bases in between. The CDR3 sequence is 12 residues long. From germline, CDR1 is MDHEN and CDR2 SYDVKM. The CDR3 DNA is TGTGCCACCCAGACAGGTTTGGAGACCCAGTACTTC. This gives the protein CATQTGLETQYF.

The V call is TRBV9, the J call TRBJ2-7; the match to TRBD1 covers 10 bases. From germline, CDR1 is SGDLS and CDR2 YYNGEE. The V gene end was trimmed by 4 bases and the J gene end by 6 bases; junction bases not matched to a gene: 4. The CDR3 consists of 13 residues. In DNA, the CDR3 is TGTGCCAGCAGCTCTCGGACAGGGGGCGAGCAGTACTTC. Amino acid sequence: CASSSRTGGEQYF.

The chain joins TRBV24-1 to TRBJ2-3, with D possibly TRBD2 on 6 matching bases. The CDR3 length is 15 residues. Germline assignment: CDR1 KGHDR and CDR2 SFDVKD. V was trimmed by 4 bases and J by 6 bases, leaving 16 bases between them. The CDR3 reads CATSETRGTMDTQYF. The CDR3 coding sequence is TGTGCCACCAGTGAGACTAGGGGCACGATGGATACGCAGTATTTT.

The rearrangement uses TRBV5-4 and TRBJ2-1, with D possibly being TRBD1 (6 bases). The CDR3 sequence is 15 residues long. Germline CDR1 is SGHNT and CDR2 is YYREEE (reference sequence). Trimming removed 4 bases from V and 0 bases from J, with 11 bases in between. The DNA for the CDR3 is TGTGCCAGCAGCGGCACAGGGAGCTCCTACAATGAGCAGTTCTTC. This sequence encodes CASSGTGSSYNEQFF.

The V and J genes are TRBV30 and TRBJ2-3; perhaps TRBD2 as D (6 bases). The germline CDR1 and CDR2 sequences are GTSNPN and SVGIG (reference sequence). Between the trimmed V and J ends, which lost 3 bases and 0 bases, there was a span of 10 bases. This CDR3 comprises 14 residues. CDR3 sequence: CAWRNAGSTDTQYF. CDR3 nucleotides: TGTGCCTGGAGAAACGCGGGGAGCACAGATACGCAGTATTTT.

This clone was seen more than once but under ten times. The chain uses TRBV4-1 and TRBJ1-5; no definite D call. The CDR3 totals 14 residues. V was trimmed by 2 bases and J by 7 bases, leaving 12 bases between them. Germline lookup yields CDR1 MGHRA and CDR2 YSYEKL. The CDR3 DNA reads TGCGCCAGCAGCCAATTGCGGGCTGGGCAGCCCCAGCATTTT. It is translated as CASSQLRAGQPQHF.

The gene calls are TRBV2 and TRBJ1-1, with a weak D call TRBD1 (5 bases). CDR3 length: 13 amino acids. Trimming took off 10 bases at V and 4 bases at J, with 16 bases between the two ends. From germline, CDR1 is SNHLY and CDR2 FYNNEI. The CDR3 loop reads CATGVAQGTEAFF. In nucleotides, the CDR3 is TGTGCCACCGGAGTGGCCCAGGGCACTGAAGCTTTCTTT.